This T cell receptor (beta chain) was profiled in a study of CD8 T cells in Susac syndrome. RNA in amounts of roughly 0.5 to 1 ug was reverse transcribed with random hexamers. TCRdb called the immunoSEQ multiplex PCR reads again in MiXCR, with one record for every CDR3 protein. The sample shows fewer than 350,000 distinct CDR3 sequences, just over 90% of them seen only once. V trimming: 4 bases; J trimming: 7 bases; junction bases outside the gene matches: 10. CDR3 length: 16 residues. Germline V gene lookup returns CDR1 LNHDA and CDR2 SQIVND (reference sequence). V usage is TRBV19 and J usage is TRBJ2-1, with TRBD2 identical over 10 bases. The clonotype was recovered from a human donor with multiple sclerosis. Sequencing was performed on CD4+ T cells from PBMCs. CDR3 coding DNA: TGTGCCAGTAGTACCCTCGGTAGCGGGAGGATGAATGAGCAGTTCTTC. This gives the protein CASSTLGSGRMNEQFF.